What follows is one TCR beta chain and its context. The data belong to a study of Graves' ophthalmopathy and Graves' hyperthyroidism. Amplification of the TCR beta CDR3 regions used RNA transcripts (as template). The library came from an HTBI-primed first-round RT-PCR and a second-round multiplex PCR. TCRdb reprocessed the multiplex PCR reads via MiXCR and lists one record per CDR3 protein. The data hold about 740,000 distinct CDR3 sequences, with roughly 40% observed a single time. Ophthalmopathy donors showed moderate-to-severe activity, CAS ≥3, NOSPECS ≥4 and a duration under 3 months. Additional autoimmune diseases, uncontrolled infections, pregnancy or lactation disqualified patients. The PBMCs originated from approximately 10 ml of fresh peripheral blood. The sample taken for sequencing was peripheral blood. The receptor comes from an adult man with Graves' ophthalmopathy.

DNA for the CDR3: TGTGCCAGCAAACTTCAGGGTACAGCCGGGGAGCTGTTTTTT. It encodes CASKLQGTAGELFF. The J gene is TRBJ2-2, the V gene TRBV7-9, with D possibly matching TRBD1 (5 bases). Germline lookup yields CDR1 SEHNR and CDR2 FQNEAQ (reference sequence). The CDR3 runs to 14 residues. V lost 7 bases and J lost 6, with 15 bases in between.